Each of the 15 T cell receptor beta chains below was sequenced from the same sample in a study of beta chain features in type 1 diabetes. These receptors lack a known antigen. Every isolated RNA sample was fully reverse transcribed, so sequencing captured expressed TCRB transcripts. The repertoire was sequenced with immunoSEQ multiplex PCR; TCRdb's copy has only in-frame clones and lacks some. The sample holds around 170,000 clones; around 9% are singletons and the top ten take approximately 0.7%. The study's findings and limits: In every one of the four CD4+ subsets, TCRB CDR3s were moderately but significantly shorter in Type 1 diabetes patients.

Sequencing was carried out using central memory CD4+ T cells from blood. All receptors derive from a woman aged 25 to 39 with type 1 diabetes.

This clone was counted only a few times. This chain connects TRBV18 to TRBJ2-2; no definite D call. Germline-derived CDR1 and CDR2 are KGHSH and LQKENI. Trimming shortened V by 2 bases and J by 6 bases, and 13 bases separated the two germline ends. The CDR3 length is 15 residues. The CDR3 spells CASSPGFQASGELFF. CDR3 in DNA: TGTGCCAGCTCACCAGGCTTCCAGGCCTCCGGGGAGCTGTTTTTT.

This clone was recorded a few times. The V gene is TRBV5-5, the J gene TRBJ1-5; possibly TRBD1 for D (6 bases). This CDR3 has 19 residues. V was clipped by 4 bases and J by 5 bases, with 28 bases between them. Germline-derived CDR1 and CDR2 are SGHKS and YYEKEE (reference sequence). The CDR3 here is CASSTEQGSRGKIDQPQHF. As DNA, the CDR3 is TGTGCCAGCAGCACAGAACAGGGATCGAGGGGTAAGATCGATCAGCCCCAGCATTTT.

This clone was detected only a few times. The chain couples TRBV30 to TRBJ2-3; TRBD2 aligns across 16 bases. Germline CDR1 and CDR2: GTSNPN and SVGIG (reference sequence). Unmatched junction bases numbered 7, after V lost 1 base and J lost 9 bases. The CDR3 spans 16 residues. The CDR3 spells CAWSEGRGLAGGTQYF. CDR3 nucleotide sequence: TGTGCCTGGAGTGAGGGAAGGGGACTAGCGGGAGGGACGCAGTATTTT.

The V call is TRBV5-4, the J call TRBJ2-1; TRBD2 is a possible D gene (5 bases). This CDR3 has 13 amino acids. Per the germline V gene, CDR1 is SGHNT and CDR2 is YYREEE (reference sequence). V was trimmed by 4 bases and J by 6 bases, leaving 11 bases between them. The CDR3 reads CASSERTRNEQFF. The CDR3, as DNA: TGTGCCAGCAGCGAACGGACTCGCAATGAGCAGTTCTTC. Variable domain in full (rest from reference TRBV5-4 and TRBJ2-1): ETGVTQSPTHLIKTRGQQVTLRCSSQSGHNTVSWYQQALGQGPQFIFQYYREEENGRGNFPPRFSGLQFPNYSSELNVNALELDDSALYLCASSERTRNEQFFGPGTRLTVL.

J is TRBJ2-6 and V is TRBV4-1, with TRBD2 matching over 7 bases. The CDR3 has 17 residues. With V trimmed by 3 bases and J by 0 bases, 5 bases remained unmatched. CDR1 is MGHRA, CDR2 YSYEKL, per germline. The CDR3 DNA is TGCGCCAGCAGCCAGTCAAGCGGGGACTCTGGGGCCAACGTCCTGACTTTC. This gives the protein CASSQSSGDSGANVLTF.

This clone has more than one count but fewer than ten. The V and J genes are TRBV7-3 and TRBJ2-5; 12 positions agree with TRBD1. V trimming: 3 bases; J trimming: 5 bases; junction bases outside the gene matches: 7. The CDR3 runs 16 residues. Looked up from germline, CDR1 is SGHTA and CDR2 is FQGTGA. The CDR3 protein is CASSLTGTGGAETQYF. CDR3 DNA sequence: TGTGCCAGCAGCTTGACCGGGACAGGGGGCGCGGAGACCCAGTACTTC.

The rearrangement uses TRBV4-1 and TRBJ2-7; the D gene is possibly TRBD2 (5 bases). This CDR3 has 14 amino acids. Germline CDR1 reads MGHRA; CDR2 reads YSYEKL. V was clipped by 1 base and J by 6 bases, with 13 bases between them. CDR3 loop: CASSQVSDFSEQYF. DNA for the CDR3: TGCGCCAGCAGCCAAGTTTCGGACTTTTCCGAGCAGTACTTC.

The chain joins TRBV18 to TRBJ2-1; TRBD2 matches 9 bases. Germline V CDR1 and CDR2: KGHSH, LQKENI. The length of the CDR3 is 14 residues. Losses at the gene ends were 4 bases for V and 5 bases for J; bases not matched to a gene: 3. As DNA, the CDR3 is TGTGCCAGCTCACGGGCGGGAGGGAACAATGAGCAGTTCTTC. This sequence encodes CASSRAGGNNEQFF.

The chain recombines TRBV19 with TRBJ2-7; 10 bases agree with TRBD1. The CDR3 has 15 residues. The germline V gene encodes CDR1 LNHDA and CDR2 SQIVND (reference sequence). Unmatched junction bases numbered 2, after V lost 3 bases and J lost 0 bases. The CDR3: CASSIRTGGSYEQYF. The CDR3 nucleotides read TGTGCCAGTAGTATTAGGACAGGGGGCTCCTACGAGCAGTACTTC.

This sequence joins TRBV28 and TRBJ1-2; D is perhaps TRBD1 (6 bases). CDR1 is MDHEN, CDR2 SYDVKM, per germline. The CDR3 is 14 residues long. V was pared by 5 bases and J by 4 bases, with 14 bases between. The CDR3: CASSPRQAFYGYTF. As DNA, the CDR3 is TGTGCCAGCAGTCCAAGACAGGCTTTCTATGGCTACACCTTC.

This clone has just a few counts. This chain links TRBV11-1 with TRBJ2-7, with a weak D call TRBD2 (5 bases). The CDR3 is 15 amino acids. The V end was cut by 1 base, the J end by 0 bases, with 10 bases between. The V gene's germline CDR1 is SGHAT and CDR2 FQDESV (reference sequence). Here the CDR3 reads CASSLVGGSSYEQYF. For the CDR3, the DNA is TGTGCCAGCAGCTTAGTTGGAGGCAGCTCCTACGAGCAGTACTTC. Looking up the rest from reference TRBV11-1 and TRBJ2-7 gives the full variable domain: EAEVAQSPRYKITEKSQAVAFWCDPISGHATLYWYRQILGQGPELLVQFQDESVVDDSQLPKDRFSAERLKGVDSTLKIQPAELGDSAMYLCASSLVGGSSYEQYFGPGTRLTVT.

The V call is TRBV5-6, the J call TRBJ2-7; the match to TRBD2 covers 9 bases. The CDR3 runs to 15 residues. J gave up 3 bases and V 1 base, and 5 bases lay outside the gene matches. Germline loops: CDR1 SGHDT, CDR2 YYEEEE. CDR3 DNA sequence: TGTGCCAGCAGCTTGTATCAAGCGGGGGGCTACGAGCAGTACTTC. Residues: CASSLYQAGGYEQYF.

The chain recombines TRBV7-9 with TRBJ1-1; TRBD1 is a possible D gene (6 bases). This CDR3 comprises 14 residues. CDR1 is SEHNR and CDR2 is FQNEAQ in the germline V gene (reference sequence). Trimming took off 5 bases at V and 3 bases at J, with 13 bases between the two ends. CDR3 sequence reads: CASSRREGDTEAFF. As DNA, the CDR3 is TGTGCCAGCAGCAGACGGGAGGGGGACACTGAAGCTTTCTTT. Full variable domain (missing parts from reference TRBV7-9 and TRBJ1-1): DTGVSQNPRHKITKRGQNVTFRCDPISEHNRLYWYRQTLGQGPEFLTYFQNEAQLEKSRLLSDRFSAERPKGSFSTLEIQRTEQGDSAMYLCASSRREGDTEAFFGQGTRLTVV.

This clone occurred a few times. This chain connects TRBV29-1 to TRBJ2-7, with 10 bases lining up with TRBD1. Germline CDR1 is SQVTM and CDR2 is ANQGSEA. This CDR3 has 13 residues. V trimming: 4 bases; J trimming: 4 bases; junction bases outside the gene matches: 4. CDR3 sequence reads: CSVAAGQGYEQYF. For the CDR3, the DNA is TGCAGCGTTGCAGCGGGACAGGGGTACGAGCAGTACTTC.

This clone has just a few counts. The chain is built from TRBV4-1 and TRBJ2-7; 11 bases are shared with TRBD1. Germline CDR1 and CDR2: MGHRA and YSYEKL. The CDR3 sequence is 18 residues long. The V segment lost 0 bases and the J segment 1 base; nucleotides outside the gene matches: 8. The CDR3 DNA is TGCGCCAGCAGCCAAGACCCTAGGGACAGGGGGAAGTCCTACGAGCAGTACTTC. Amino acid sequence: CASSQDPRDRGKSYEQYF.